Listed here is a single T cell receptor beta chain. Its antigen specificity is not known. Per-nucleotide qualities are absent, and no much larger clonotype sits a single base away. This sample is drawn from a study of identical twins listed by TCRdb under 2016. Regarding the complete study: TCR alpha and beta repertoires from monozygotic twins, unrelated adults of various ages and cord blood were deep-sequenced to test whether fetal clonotypes persist. To rule out contamination, the twin experiments were replicated at different times with different library preparation protocols.

Libraries were constructed by 5' RACE. The run used an Illumina HiSeq 2000. A universal primer binding site was introduced by template switching, and a unique molecular identifier was present in the final cDNA, enabling accurate counting of TCR cDNA molecules. Specific primers in the conserved constant-segment region were used to synthesize first-strand cDNA for the TCR alpha and beta chains. To control for contamination, every cDNA library was double barcoded, receiving both a SMART-Mk sample barcode and Illumina barcodes. TruSeq adapter sequences and Illumina sample barcodes were added in two successive PCR steps. TCR alpha and beta cDNA libraries were sequenced on the Illumina HiSeq platform with custom primers. The authors processed their data as follows. MiGEC processed the raw reads to extract unique molecular identifiers, while MiXCR was used to determine the CDR3 positions. For each individual, recombination models were inferred using an EM algorithm with the repgenHMM and IGoR tools. The analysis of shared clonotypes was done with the tcR package in R, with sharing normalized by the product of cloneset sizes. To study raw recombination without the effects of thymic and clonal selection, out-of-frame nonproductive sequences were analyzed. TCRdb applied fastp at Q25 and MiXCR to the public reads, then kept only in-frame beta chains. Identical CDR3 proteins give one entry, which carries the most common genes and DNA. In this record, the V and J calls reflect TCRdb's handling and not the investigators' own analysis. For this sample the table gives 1.5 million or so distinct CDR3 sequences, of which under 35% were detected only once. Clones ranked in the top ten supply about 0.27% of the sample.

All donors were healthy Caucasians. V and J are truncated by 5 bases and 5 bases respectively, leaving an intervening sequence of 10 bases. Spanning cysteine to phenylalanine, the CDR3 consists of 12 amino acids. Only the CDR3 region is kept as DNA, spanning 36 bases read in frame from base 1. CDR1 and CDR2, looked up from the germline V gene, are SGHRS and YFSETQ. Findings and caveats that apply to the study as a whole: Because the same donors could not be followed over many years, the conclusions relied on cross-sectional statistical analysis. In monozygotic twins, out-of-frame TCR alpha sharing was systematically underestimated by recombination models, although the models agreed with sharing between unrelated individuals. In beta out-of-frame sequences, excess twin sharing was weaker, because having fewer shared sequences lowered the signal-to-noise ratio. Out-of-frame TCR alpha sequences shared between twins showed an excess of low generation-probability sequences compared with coincidental sharing between unrelated individuals. Invariant T cells such as MAIT and iNKT could partly confound zero-insertion analyses, although diverse VJ usage argued against such confounding for most clonotypes. Abundant cord blood beta clonotypes had fewer insertions, young adult naive repertoires showed a similar but weaker trend, and memory repertoires showed no such trend.

The TCR originated in a newborn girl in good health. The chain links TRBV5-1 with TRBJ2-5, and the D gene may be TRBD1, 5 bases matching. Sequences were obtained from cord blood. The bases read TGCGCCAGCAGTTACAACAGGGAGACCCAGTACTTC. Its translation reads: CASSYNRETQYF.